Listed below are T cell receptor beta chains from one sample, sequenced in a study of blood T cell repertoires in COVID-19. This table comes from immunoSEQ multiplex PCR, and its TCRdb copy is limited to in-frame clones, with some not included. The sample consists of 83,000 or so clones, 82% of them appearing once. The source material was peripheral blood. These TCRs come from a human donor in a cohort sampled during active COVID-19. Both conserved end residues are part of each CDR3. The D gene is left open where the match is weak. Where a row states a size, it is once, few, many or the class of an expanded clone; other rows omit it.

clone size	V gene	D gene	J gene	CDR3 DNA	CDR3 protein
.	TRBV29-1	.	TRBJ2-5	TGCAGCTGGGCGGGGCAAGAGACCCAGTACTTC	CSWAGQETQYF
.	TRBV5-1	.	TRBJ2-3	TGCGCCAGCAGCTTGGCCCCGAACGGAGATACGCAGTATTTT	CASSLAPNGDTQYF
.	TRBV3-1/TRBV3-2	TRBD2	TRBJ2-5	TGTGCCAGCAGCCTCCCGGGACTAGCGGGGGGGCCAGGCCAGACCCAGTACTTC	CASSLPGLAGGPGQTQYF
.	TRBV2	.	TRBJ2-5	TGTGCCACCCTACAAGGAGGGCCGGTGGAGACCCAGTACTTC	CATLQGGPVETQYF
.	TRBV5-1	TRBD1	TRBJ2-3	TGCGCCAGCAGCACCCGGGAAGGGGGCAATTTATATACGCAGTATTTT	CASSTREGGNLYTQYF
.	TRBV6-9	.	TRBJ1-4	TGTGCCAGCTTACGGGAAAAACTGTTTTTT	CASLREKLFF
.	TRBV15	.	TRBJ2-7	TGTGCCACCAGCAGGGGCCGGGGTCCCGAATACGAGCAGTACTTC	CATSRGRGPEYEQYF
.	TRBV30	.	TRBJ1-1	TGTGCCTGGTCAGACAGGAGCACTGAAGCTTTCTTT	CAWSDRSTEAFF
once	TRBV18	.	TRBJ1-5	TGTGCCAGCTCACCACGTGGTGCAGGGCCCAATCAGCCCCAGCATTTT	CASSPRGAGPNQPQHF
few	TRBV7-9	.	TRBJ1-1	TGTGCCAGCAGCTTAGCACAGGGGAACACTGAAGCTTTCTTT	CASSLAQGNTEAFF
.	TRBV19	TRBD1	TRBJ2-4	TGTGCCAGTAGTATGTCGAGACAGGGGATGTTTTTAGCCAAAAACATTCAGTACTTC	CASSMSRQGMFLAKNIQYF
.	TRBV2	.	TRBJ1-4	TGTGCCAGTAAGATCGGGGGGTTTAATGAAAAACTGTTTTTT	CASKIGGFNEKLFF
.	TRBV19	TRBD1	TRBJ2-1	TGTGCCAGTAGTATAGCTGCTTTGCGACAGGGGCGGAATGAGCAGTTCTTC	CASSIAALRQGRNEQFF
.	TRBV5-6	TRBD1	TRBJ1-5	TGTGCCAGCAGCACCCGGGACAGGATACCGCAGCCCCAGCATTTT	CASSTRDRIPQPQHF
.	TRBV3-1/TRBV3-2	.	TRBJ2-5	TGTGCCAGCAGCCCCCGGGACTACCAAGAGACCCAGTACTTC	CASSPRDYQETQYF
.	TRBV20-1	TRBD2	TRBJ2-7	TGCAGTGCTAGTTCCCCTCGCGGGGGGGCCCCATACGAGCAGTACTTC	CSASSPRGGAPYEQYF
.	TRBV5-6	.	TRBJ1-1	TGTGCCAGCAGCTTTGACAGGATTTTTCGTGGAGACACTGAAGCTTTCTTT	CASSFDRIFRGDTEAFF
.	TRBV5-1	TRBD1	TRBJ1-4	TGCGCCAGCAGCTCATCAGGGGGCTTGGGTGAAAAACTGTTTTTT	CASSSSGGLGEKLFF
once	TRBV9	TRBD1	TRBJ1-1	TGTGCCAGCAGCGAACCGGGACAGGGCATTGAAGCTTTCTTT	CASSEPGQGIEAFF
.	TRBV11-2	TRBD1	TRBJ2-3	TGTGCCAGCAGCTCGGACAGGGCAATCCCAGATACGCAGTATTTT	CASSSDRAIPDTQYF
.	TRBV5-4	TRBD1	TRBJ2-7	TGTGCCAGCAGTCGCCAGGACAGGGTCTACGAGCAGTACTTC	CASSRQDRVYEQYF
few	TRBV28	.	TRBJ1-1	TGTGCCAGCAGTCCCCGGGGGTACACTGAAGCTTTCTTT	CASSPRGYTEAFF
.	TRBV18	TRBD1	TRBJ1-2	TGTGCCAGCTCACCGACAGGGGTTAACTATGGCTACACCTTC	CASSPTGVNYGYTF
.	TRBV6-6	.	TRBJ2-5	TGTGCCAGCAGTTACCGCATCCCGGGGTGGGGGGATACCCAGTACTTC	CASSYRIPGWGDTQYF
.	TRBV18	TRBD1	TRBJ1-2	TGTGCCAGCTCACTCCTCCATGACAGGGATAGTAGCTACACCTTC	CASSLLHDRDSSYTF
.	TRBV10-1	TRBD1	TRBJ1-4	TGCGCCAGCAGACCGGGACAGGGCCGACTGTGTGAAAAACTGTTTTTT	CASRPGQGRLCEKLFF
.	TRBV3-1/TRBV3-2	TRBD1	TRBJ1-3	TGTGCCAGCAGACAGACAGGGGGCGGAAACACCATATATTTT	CASRQTGGGNTIYF
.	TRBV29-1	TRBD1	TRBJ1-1	TGCAGCGTTGATATCAGGGGGCGAGGTGAAGCTTTCTTT	CSVDIRGRGEAFF
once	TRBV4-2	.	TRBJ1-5	TGTGCCAGCAGCCAAGTGGGGGGGGCTGAGCAGCCCCAGCATTTT	CASSQVGGAEQPQHF
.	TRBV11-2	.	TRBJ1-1	TGTGCCAGCACGAGTTGGGGGGGCAGAGTCACTGAAGCTTTCTTT	CASTSWGGRVTEAFF
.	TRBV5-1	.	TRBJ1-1	TGCGCCAGCAGCTTGGGGAGCACTTGGAACACTGAAGCTTTCTTT	CASSLGSTWNTEAFF
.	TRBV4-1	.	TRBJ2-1	TGCGCCAGCAGCCAAGATTCCCGCGGGATCTACAATGAGCAGTTCTTC	CASSQDSRGIYNEQFF
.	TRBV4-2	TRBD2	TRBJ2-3	TGTGCCAGCAGCCCCCTAGCGGGGGGCGGGGATACGCAGTATTTT	CASSPLAGGGDTQYF
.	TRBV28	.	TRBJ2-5	TGTGCCAGCAGTCGCAACAGGGCCCCCTATCAAGAGACCCAGTACTTC	CASSRNRAPYQETQYF
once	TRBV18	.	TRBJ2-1	TGTGCCAGCTCACCAGAGGTAGGGGAAGAGCAGTTCTTC	CASSPEVGEEQFF
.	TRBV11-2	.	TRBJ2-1	TGTGCCAGCAGCCCTGGTAGACGGAGCTCCTACAATGAGCAGTTCTTC	CASSPGRRSSYNEQFF
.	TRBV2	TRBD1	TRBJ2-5	TGTGCCAGCAGCACACAGGGGACCCAAGAGACCCAGTACTTC	CASSTQGTQETQYF
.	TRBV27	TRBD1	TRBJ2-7	TGTGCCAGCAACCGACAGGGAGCCTCCTACGAGCAGTACTTC	CASNRQGASYEQYF
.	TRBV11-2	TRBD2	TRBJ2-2	TGTGCCAGCAGCTTGACCCGGGGGGGGTCCGGGGAGCTGTTTTTT	CASSLTRGGSGELFF
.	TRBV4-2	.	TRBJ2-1	TGTGCCAGCGGGGAGGTATACAATGAGCAGTTCTTC	CASGEVYNEQFF
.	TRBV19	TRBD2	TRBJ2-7	TGTGCCAGTAGTACCTCCCCTAGCGGGAGCTCCTACGAGCAGTACTTC	CASSTSPSGSSYEQYF
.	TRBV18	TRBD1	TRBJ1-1	TGTGCCAGCTCACCACGAGGGGGCGCGGACACTGAAGCTTTCTTT	CASSPRGGADTEAFF
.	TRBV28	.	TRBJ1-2	TGTGCCAGCAGTTTACCCCACCAGGGGACCGATCGCTACACCTTC	CASSLPHQGTDRYTF
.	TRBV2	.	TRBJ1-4	TGTGCCAGCAGAGTAGAAGAGGAAAAACTGTTTTTT	CASRVEEEKLFF
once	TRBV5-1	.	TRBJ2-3	TGCGCCAGCAGCTTGGGCGACACAGATACGCAGTATTTT	CASSLGDTDTQYF
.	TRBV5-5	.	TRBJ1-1	TGTGCCAGCAGCTTGTTTGCGGCTGAAGCTTTCTTT	CASSLFAAEAFF
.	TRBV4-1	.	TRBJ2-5	TGCGCCAGCAGCCAAATATTCGGGGTCCAAGAGACCCAGTACTTC	CASSQIFGVQETQYF
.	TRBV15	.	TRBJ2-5	TGTGCCACCAGCCCAGGGAAAACCGTTGCGGAGACCCAGTACTTC	CATSPGKTVAETQYF
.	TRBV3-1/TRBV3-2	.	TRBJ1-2	TGTGCCAGCAGCCAAGTTACAGGAAACTATGGCTACACCTTC	CASSQVTGNYGYTF
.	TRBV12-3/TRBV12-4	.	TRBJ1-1	TGTGCCAGCAGTTTCTCGGAGCGCACTGAAGCTTTCTTT	CASSFSERTEAFF
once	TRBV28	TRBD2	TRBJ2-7	TGTGCCAGCAGCCCCGGACTAGCGGGGACCTACGAGCAGTACTTC	CASSPGLAGTYEQYF